This T cell receptor beta chain comes out of a study of T cells in Graves' hyperthyroidism and ophthalmopathy. This clonotype was counted many times. Amplification targeted TCR beta CDR3 regions from RNA transcripts. HTBI primers were used for first-round RT-PCR of the TCR CDR3. TCRdb independently ran MiXCR on the multiplex PCR reads; one entry per CDR3 protein. The sample includes 560,000 or so distinct CDR3 sequences, under 60% of them seen just once. CDR3 length equals 15 residues. The V end lost 0 bases, the J end lost 4 bases, and 12 bases lay between the germline ends. Germline V gene sequence: CDR1 SNHLY, CDR2 FYNNEI.

The receptor comes from a young woman with Graves' hyperthyroidism. Input material: peripheral blood or thyroid tissue (not recorded which). The rearrangement links TRBV2 to TRBJ1-2; possible D gene TRBD1, 5 bases. The chain's CDR3 is CASSEASQGRYGYTF. In DNA, the CDR3 is TGTGCCAGCAGTGAAGCTTCGCAGGGACGCTATGGCTACACCTTC. The variable domain in full, completed from reference TRBV2 and TRBJ1-2, reads EPEVTQTPSHQVTQMGQEVILRCVPISNHLYFYWYRQILGQKVEFLVSFYNNEISEKSEIFDDQFSVERPDGSNFTLKIRSTKLEDSAMYFCASSEASQGRYGYTFGSGTRLTVV.